The table lists the clone carrying this T cell receptor beta chain with a few counts. TCRdb re-called the RT-PCR reads through MiXCR, storing one row per CDR3 protein. In the table there are about a million distinct CDR3 sequences, over 15% of which are singletons. The data were taken from a study of patients and donors after allogeneic stem cell transplantation. Trimming took 5 bases from V and 4 from J; bases not matched to a gene: 3. In germline, CDR1 is SEHNR, CDR2 FQNEAQ (reference sequence). The length of the CDR3 is 13 residues. The genes are TRBV7-9 and TRBJ2-5; TRBD2 agrees at 8 bases. Sequencing was carried out using blood, either unsorted or a sorted T cell fraction (not recorded which). The sequence was obtained from a human donor who was either an allogeneic HSCT recipient or a stem cell or donor lymphocyte infusion donor (not recorded which). It is not recorded whose cells these are; they may come from a transplant donor. The CDR3 nucleotides are TGTGCCAGCAGCGACACTAGCGGAGAGACCCAGTACTTC. Encoded protein: CASSDTSGETQYF.